The next 17 T cell receptor beta chains were all read from a single sample in a study of blood T cell repertoires in COVID-19. The data were produced by immunoSEQ multiplex PCR, yet TCRdb's version contains in-frame clones alone and is incomplete. The sample consists of 55,000 to 80,000 clones, about 80% of them appearing once. The sequenced sample consisted of peripheral blood. The receptors derive from a man between 65 and 85 years old with acute or convalescent COVID-19.

This clone showed up just once. The chain employs TRBV28 and TRBJ2-1; tentative D call: TRBD1 (5 bases). CDR1 and CDR2 from the germline V gene are MDHEN and SYDVKM. The CDR3 totals 11 residues. V lost 8 bases, J lost 8 bases, and 10 bases lay in between. CDR3 sequence reads: CASARAHEQFF. In nucleotides, the CDR3 is TGTGCCAGCGCCAGGGCTCATGAGCAGTTCTTC.

The chain combines TRBV12-5 with TRBJ1-2, with 10 bases fitting TRBD1. Germline V lookup: CDR1 LGHNT, CDR2 FRNRAP. V shed 6 bases, J shed 4 bases, and the junction held 2 bases outside the gene matches. CDR3 length: 13 residues. The CDR3 loop reads CASGGQGGYGYTF. The CDR3 bases are TGTGCTAGTGGCGGACAGGGGGGCTATGGCTACACCTTC.

The V gene is TRBV15, the J gene TRBJ1-3; tentatively, D is TRBD1 (6 bases). Germline-derived CDR1 and CDR2 are LNHNV and YYDKDF (reference sequence). Trimming stripped 3 bases from V and 0 bases from J, with 15 bases between. The CDR3 has 17 residues. The CDR3 region is CATSREHRASSGNTIYF. As DNA, the CDR3 is TGTGCCACCAGCAGGGAACACAGGGCGTCCTCTGGAAACACCATATATTTT.

In this sample, this clone turned up once. J is TRBJ1-5 and V is TRBV30; 8 bases fit TRBD1. The germline gives CDR1 GTSNPN, CDR2 SVGIG (reference sequence). V lost 4 bases and J lost 8; bases outside the gene matches: 7. The CDR3 contains 13 residues. The CDR3 protein is CAWKGQEDEPQHF. CDR3 sequence (DNA): TGTGCCTGGAAGGGACAGGAGGATGAGCCCCAGCATTTT. The complete variable domain, with remaining parts taken from reference TRBV30 and TRBJ1-5, reads SQTIHQWPATLVQPVGSPLSLECTVEGTSNPNLYWYRQAAGRGLQLLFYSVGIGQISSEVPQNLSASRPQDRQFILSSKKLLLSDSGFYLCAWKGQEDEPQHFGDGTRLSIL.

This rearrangement joins TRBV6-6 to TRBJ1-1, with 7 bases lining up with TRBD1. There are 12 residues in the CDR3. Germline V gives CDR1 MNHNY, CDR2 SVGAGI (reference sequence). V shed 5 bases and J 4 bases; nucleotides not matched to a gene: 1. CDR3 loop: CASSRQGTEAFF. The CDR3 nucleotides read TGTGCCAGCAGTAGACAGGGCACTGAAGCTTTCTTT.

The rearrangement links TRBV27 to TRBJ2-1; 9 bases align to TRBD2. CDR3 length: 15 residues. The trim removed 6 bases at V and 4 bases at J, leaving 7 bases unmatched. Germline V gene sequence: CDR1 MNHEY, CDR2 SMNVEV (reference sequence). DNA for the CDR3: TGTGCCAGCAGCCCCGGGACTAGCCTTTACAATGAGCAGTTCTTC. Translating it yields CASSPGTSLYNEQFF.

The chain links TRBV20-1 to TRBJ1-2; no reliable D call. The CDR3 consists of 12 residues. With 3 bases removed from V and 2 bases from J, the gap between germline ends came to 7 bases. Germline-derived CDR1 and CDR2 are DFQATT and SNEGSKA (reference sequence). The CDR3 DNA is TGCAGTGCTAGTCTCCAGAACTATGGCTACACCTTC. This translates into CSASLQNYGYTF.

The V and J genes are TRBV29-1 and TRBJ2-5; 7 positions match TRBD1. The V gene end was trimmed by 4 bases and the J gene end by 5 bases; junction bases not matched to a gene: 4. Germline V gene data show CDR1 as SQVTM and CDR2 as ANQGSEA. This CDR3 comprises 12 residues. The chain's CDR3 is CSVARDSETQYF. The DNA of the CDR3 is TGCAGCGTTGCCCGGGACAGTGAGACCCAGTACTTC.

This chain links TRBV5-8 with TRBJ2-1, with 8 nucleotides matching TRBD1. CDR3 length: 15 amino acids. V lost 4 bases, J lost 8 bases, and 11 bases stayed unmatched. Germline V CDR1 and CDR2: SGHTS, YDEGEE. For the CDR3, the DNA is TGTGCCAGCAGCCCCGGACCATACAGGGGGGATGAGCAGTTCTTC. Protein sequence: CASSPGPYRGDEQFF.

In its sample, this clone was seen a few times. The chain links TRBV19 to TRBJ2-7, with 7 bases fitting TRBD2. This CDR3 is 11 amino acids long. The germline V gene encodes CDR1 LNHDA and CDR2 SQIVND (reference sequence). Trimming cost V 3 bases and J 9 bases; bases outside gene matches: 2. CDR3 residues: CASSMGGRQYF. Written as DNA, the CDR3 is TGTGCCAGTAGTATGGGAGGGAGGCAGTACTTC.

This chain links TRBV6-2 or TRBV6-3 with TRBJ2-1, with D maybe TRBD2 (6 bases). In germline, CDR1 is MNHEY, CDR2 SVGEGT. The CDR3 extends over 12 amino acids. Trimming left V 0 bases short and J 14 bases short, with 11 bases between. CDR3: CASSYSIGGEFF. As DNA, the CDR3 is TGTGCCAGCAGTTACTCGATCGGGGGAGAGTTCTTC.

The rearrangement links TRBV6-5 to TRBJ1-1; D possibly corresponds to TRBD1 (6 bases). There are 14 residues in the CDR3. V was cut by 4 bases and J by 6 bases, with 15 bases left in between. Looked up from germline, CDR1 is MNHEY and CDR2 is SVGAGI. The CDR3 reads CASSSPDRTPEAFF. CDR3 coding DNA: TGTGCCAGCAGTTCCCCCGACAGGACCCCTGAAGCTTTCTTT.

This sequence joins TRBV19 and TRBJ1-2; unclear D gene. V lost 3 bases to trimming and J lost 7 bases, with 15 bases between them. The CDR3 totals 14 residues. The germline gives CDR1 LNHDA, CDR2 SQIVND (reference sequence). The CDR3, as DNA: TGTGCCAGTAGTATCGACGGAATAAGGAGTGGCTACACCTTC. It encodes CASSIDGIRSGYTF.

The chain couples TRBV13 to TRBJ2-2; 8 nucleotides line up with TRBD1. This CDR3 has 16 amino acids. The V gene's germline CDR1 is PRHDT and CDR2 FYEKMQ (reference sequence). V trimming: 1 base; J trimming: 4 bases; junction bases outside the gene matches: 5. The chain's CDR3 is CASSLDYRGSTGELFF. The CDR3 nucleotides read TGTGCCAGCAGCTTAGATTACAGGGGGAGCACCGGGGAGCTGTTTTTT.

The chain combines TRBV21-1 with TRBJ2-2; the table names TRBD2, a call not compared with the DNA. TRBV21-1 is flagged as a pseudogene. CDR3 length: 17 residues. CDR3 sequence reads: CASSPSPAGLNTGELFF. In DNA form, the CDR3 reads TGTGCCAGCAGCCCCTCACCCGCGGGACTTAACACCGGGGAGCTGTTTTTT.

In this sample, this clone turned up once. The chain is built from TRBV4-1 and TRBJ2-1; D unclear. The V gene lost 4 bases and the J gene lost 7 bases, with 11 bases spanning the gap. The CDR3 is 13 amino acids. Germline lookup yields CDR1 MGHRA and CDR2 YSYEKL. The CDR3, as DNA: TGCGCCAGCAGCCCCGCGGCATTTAATGAGCAGTTCTTC. Its translation is CASSPAAFNEQFF.

In its sample, this clone was seen a few times. V is TRBV2 and J is TRBJ2-3; TRBD1 is a possible D gene (6 bases). Deletions cut 1 base from V and 1 base from J, with 12 bases between. Germline CDR1 reads SNHLY; CDR2 reads FYNNEI. This CDR3 has 16 amino acids. DNA for the CDR3: TGTGCCAGCAGTGAAGAGGGGGTAGGAGGCACAGATACGCAGTATTTT. Its protein product is CASSEEGVGGTDTQYF. The full variable domain, with the rest looked up from reference TRBV2 and TRBJ2-3, is EPEVTQTPSHQVTQMGQEVILRCVPISNHLYFYWYRQILGQKVEFLVSFYNNEISEKSEIFDDQFSVERPDGSNFTLKIRSTKLEDSAMYFCASSEEGVGGTDTQYFGPGTRLTVL.